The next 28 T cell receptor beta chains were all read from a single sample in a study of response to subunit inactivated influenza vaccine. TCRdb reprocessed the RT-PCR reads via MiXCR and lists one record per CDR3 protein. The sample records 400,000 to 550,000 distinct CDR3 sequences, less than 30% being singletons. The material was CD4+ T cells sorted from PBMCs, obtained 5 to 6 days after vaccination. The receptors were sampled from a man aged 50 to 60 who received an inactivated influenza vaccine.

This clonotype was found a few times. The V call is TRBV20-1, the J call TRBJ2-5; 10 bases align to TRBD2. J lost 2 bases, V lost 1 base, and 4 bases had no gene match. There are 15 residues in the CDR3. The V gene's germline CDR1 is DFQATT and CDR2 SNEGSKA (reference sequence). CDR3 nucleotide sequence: TGCAGTGCTAGAGCCCCTAGCGGGAGTCAAGAGACCCAGTACTTC. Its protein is CSARAPSGSQETQYF.

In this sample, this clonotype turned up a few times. The chain's CDR3 is CSARGDRTAGTLHF. The CDR3 bases are TGCAGTGCTAGGGGGGACAGGACAGCAGGAACCCTCCACTTT. The chain carries TRBV20-1 and TRBJ1-6; 8 bases match TRBD1. After removal of 3 bases from V and 14 bases from J, the junction contained 12 bases not matched to a gene. Germline values: CDR1 DFQATT, CDR2 SNEGSKA (reference sequence). This CDR3 region has 14 residues.

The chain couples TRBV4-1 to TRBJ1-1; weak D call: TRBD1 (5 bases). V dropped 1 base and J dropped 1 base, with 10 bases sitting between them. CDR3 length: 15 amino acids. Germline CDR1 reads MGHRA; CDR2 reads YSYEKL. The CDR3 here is CASSQGPDRNTEAFF. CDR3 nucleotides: TGCGCCAGCAGCCAAGGGCCCGACAGGAACACTGAAGCTTTCTTT.

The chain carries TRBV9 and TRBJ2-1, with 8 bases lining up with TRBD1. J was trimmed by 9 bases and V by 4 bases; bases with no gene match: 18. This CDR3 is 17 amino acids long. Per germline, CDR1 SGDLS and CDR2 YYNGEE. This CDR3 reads CASSPGGPYSRQLEQFF. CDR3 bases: TGTGCCAGCAGCCCAGGGGGCCCCTACAGTAGGCAGCTTGAGCAGTTCTTC.

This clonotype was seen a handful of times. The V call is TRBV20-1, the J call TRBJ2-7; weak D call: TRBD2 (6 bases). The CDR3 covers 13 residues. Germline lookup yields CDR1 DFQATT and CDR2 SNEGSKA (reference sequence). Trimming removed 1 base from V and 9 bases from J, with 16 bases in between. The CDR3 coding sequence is TGCAGTGCTAGAGCCGGGACTTTGCCCACGCAGTACTTC. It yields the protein CSARAGTLPTQYF.

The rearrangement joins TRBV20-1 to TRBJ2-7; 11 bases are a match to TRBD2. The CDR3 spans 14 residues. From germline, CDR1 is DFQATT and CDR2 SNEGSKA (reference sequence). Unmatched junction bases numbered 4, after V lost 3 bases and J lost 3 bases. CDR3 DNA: TGCAGTGCTAGTTTAGCGGGAGGGGGCTACGAGCAGTACTTC. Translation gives CSASLAGGGYEQYF.

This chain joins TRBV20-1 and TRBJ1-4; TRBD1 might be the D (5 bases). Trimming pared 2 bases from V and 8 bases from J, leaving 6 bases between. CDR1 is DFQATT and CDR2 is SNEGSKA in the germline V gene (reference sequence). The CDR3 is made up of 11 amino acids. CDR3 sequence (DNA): TGCAGTGCTAGACCAGGGGAAAAACTGTTTTTT. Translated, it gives CSARPGEKLFF.

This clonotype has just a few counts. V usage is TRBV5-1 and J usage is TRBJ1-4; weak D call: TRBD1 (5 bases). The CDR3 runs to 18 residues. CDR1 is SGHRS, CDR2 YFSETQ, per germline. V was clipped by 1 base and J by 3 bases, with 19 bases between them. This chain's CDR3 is CASSLNGGSFSANEKLFF. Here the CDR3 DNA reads TGCGCCAGCAGCTTGAATGGGGGATCGTTTTCTGCTAATGAAAAACTGTTTTTT.

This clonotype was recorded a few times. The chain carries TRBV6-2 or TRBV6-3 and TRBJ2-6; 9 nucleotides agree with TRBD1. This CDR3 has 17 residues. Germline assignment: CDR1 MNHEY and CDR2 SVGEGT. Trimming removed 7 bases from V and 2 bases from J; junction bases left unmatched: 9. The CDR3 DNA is TGTGCCAGCAACGTTCCGGGACAGGGCACTGGGGCCAACGTCCTGACTTTC. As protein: CASNVPGQGTGANVLTF.

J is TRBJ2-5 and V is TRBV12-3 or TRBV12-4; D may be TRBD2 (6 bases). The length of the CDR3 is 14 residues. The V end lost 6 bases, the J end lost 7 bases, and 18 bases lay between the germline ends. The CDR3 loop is CASSAGWGLGTQYF. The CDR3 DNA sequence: TGTGCCAGCAGCGCGGGGTGGGGTCTTGGGACCCAGTACTTC.

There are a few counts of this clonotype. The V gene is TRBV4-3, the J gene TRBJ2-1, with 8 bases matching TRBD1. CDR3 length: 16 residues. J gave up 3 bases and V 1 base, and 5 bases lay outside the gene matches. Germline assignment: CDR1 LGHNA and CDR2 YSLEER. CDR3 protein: CASSQGTGQGYNEQFF. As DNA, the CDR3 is TGCGCCAGCAGCCAAGGCACCGGACAGGGCTACAATGAGCAGTTCTTC.

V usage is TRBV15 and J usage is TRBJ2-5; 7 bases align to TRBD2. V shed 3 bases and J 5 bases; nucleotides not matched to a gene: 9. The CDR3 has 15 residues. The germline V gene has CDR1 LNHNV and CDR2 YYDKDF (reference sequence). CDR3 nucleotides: TGTGCCACCAGCAGCGGGGCGGGAGCGGGGGAGACCCAGTACTTC. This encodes CATSSGAGAGETQYF.

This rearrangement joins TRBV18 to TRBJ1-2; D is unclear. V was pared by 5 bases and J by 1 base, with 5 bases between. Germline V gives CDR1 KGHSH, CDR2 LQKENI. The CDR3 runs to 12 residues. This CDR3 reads CASSGNNYGYTF. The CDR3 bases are TGTGCCAGCTCAGGAAATAACTATGGCTACACCTTC.

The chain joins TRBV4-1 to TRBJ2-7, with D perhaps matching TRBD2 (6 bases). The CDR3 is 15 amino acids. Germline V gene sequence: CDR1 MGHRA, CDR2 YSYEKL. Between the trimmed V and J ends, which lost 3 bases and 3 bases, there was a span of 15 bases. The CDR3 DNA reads TGCGCCAGCAGCCAGGCACCTGGGACTCTCTACGAGCAGTACTTC. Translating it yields CASSQAPGTLYEQYF.

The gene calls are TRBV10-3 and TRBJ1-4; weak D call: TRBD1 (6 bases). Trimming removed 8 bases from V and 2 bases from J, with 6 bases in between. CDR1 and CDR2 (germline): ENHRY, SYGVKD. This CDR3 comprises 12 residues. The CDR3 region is CAIGQTNEKLFF. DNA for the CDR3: TGTGCCATCGGACAGACTAATGAAAAACTGTTTTTT.

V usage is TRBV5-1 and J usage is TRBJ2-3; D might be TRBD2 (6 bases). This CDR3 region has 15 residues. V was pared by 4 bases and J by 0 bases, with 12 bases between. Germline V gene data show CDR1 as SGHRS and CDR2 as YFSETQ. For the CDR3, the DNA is TGCGCCAGCAGCGTACCGAGCGGGAGCACAGATACGCAGTATTTT. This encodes CASSVPSGSTDTQYF.

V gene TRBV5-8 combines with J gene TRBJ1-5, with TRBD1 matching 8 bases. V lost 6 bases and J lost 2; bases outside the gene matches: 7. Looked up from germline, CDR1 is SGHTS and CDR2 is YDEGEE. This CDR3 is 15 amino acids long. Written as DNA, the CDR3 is TGTGCCAGCAACCCACTGACAGGGGGCAATCAGCCCCAGCATTTT. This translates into CASNPLTGGNQPQHF.

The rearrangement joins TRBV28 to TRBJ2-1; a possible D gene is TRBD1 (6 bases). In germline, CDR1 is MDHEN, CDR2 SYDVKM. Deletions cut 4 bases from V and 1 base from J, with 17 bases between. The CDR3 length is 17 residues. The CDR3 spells CASSSSGADRSYNEQFF. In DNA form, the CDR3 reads TGTGCCAGCAGTTCCTCAGGGGCCGATCGATCCTACAATGAGCAGTTCTTC.

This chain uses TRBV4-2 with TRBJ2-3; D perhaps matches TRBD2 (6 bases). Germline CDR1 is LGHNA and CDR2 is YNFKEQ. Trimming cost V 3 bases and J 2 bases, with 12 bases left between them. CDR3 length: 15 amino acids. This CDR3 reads CASSQVSGYTDTQYF. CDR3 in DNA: TGTGCCAGCAGCCAGGTTAGCGGATACACAGATACGCAGTATTTT.

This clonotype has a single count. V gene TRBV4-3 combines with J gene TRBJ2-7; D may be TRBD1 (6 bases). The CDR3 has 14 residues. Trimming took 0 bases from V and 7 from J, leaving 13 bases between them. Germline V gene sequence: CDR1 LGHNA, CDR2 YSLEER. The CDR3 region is CASSQDGTGREQYF. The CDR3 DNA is TGCGCCAGCAGCCAAGATGGAACAGGGCGTGAGCAGTACTTC.

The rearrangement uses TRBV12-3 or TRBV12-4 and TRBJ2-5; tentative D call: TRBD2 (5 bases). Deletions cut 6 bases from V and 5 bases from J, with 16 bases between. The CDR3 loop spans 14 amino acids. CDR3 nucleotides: TGTGCCAGCAGCGACCGGCTAGCCCGGGAGACCCAGTACTTC. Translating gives CASSDRLARETQYF.

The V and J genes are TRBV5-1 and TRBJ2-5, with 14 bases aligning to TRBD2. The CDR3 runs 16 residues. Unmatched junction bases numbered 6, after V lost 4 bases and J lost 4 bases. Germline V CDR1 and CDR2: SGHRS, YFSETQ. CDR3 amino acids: CASSGGLAGGRETQYF. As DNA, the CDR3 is TGCGCCAGCAGCGGAGGACTAGCGGGAGGTAGAGAGACCCAGTACTTC.

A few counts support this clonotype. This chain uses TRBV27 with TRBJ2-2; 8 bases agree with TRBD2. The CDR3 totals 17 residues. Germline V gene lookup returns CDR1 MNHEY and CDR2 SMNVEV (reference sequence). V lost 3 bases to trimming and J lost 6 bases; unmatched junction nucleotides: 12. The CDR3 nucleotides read TGTGCCAGCAGTTTGGGTGCATGGGCGGGAGGTCCCGGGGAGCTGTTTTTT. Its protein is CASSLGAWAGGPGELFF.

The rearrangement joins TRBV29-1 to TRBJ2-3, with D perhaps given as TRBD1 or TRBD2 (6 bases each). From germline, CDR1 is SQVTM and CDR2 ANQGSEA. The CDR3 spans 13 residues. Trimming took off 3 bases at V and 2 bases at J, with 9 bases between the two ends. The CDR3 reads CSVEEGDTDTQYF. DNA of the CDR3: TGCAGCGTTGAGGAGGGGGACACAGATACGCAGTATTTT.

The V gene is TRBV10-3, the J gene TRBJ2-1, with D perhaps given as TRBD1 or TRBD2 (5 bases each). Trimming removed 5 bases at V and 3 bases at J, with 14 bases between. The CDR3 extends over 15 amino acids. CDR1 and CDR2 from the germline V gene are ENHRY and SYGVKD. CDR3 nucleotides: TGTGCCATCAGTAAGGCCGGGACGAACTACAATGAGCAGTTCTTC. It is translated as CAISKAGTNYNEQFF.

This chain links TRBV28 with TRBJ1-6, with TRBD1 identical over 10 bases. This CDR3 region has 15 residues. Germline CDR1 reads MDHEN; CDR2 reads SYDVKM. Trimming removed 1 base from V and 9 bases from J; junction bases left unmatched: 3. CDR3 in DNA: TGTGCCAGCAGTTTATTGGGGACAGGGGTTTCACCCCTCCACTTT. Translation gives CASSLLGTGVSPLHF.

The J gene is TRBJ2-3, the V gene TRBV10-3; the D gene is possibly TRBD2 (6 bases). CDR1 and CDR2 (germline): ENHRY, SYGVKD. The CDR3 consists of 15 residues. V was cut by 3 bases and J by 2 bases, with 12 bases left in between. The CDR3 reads CAISDSGSATDTQYF. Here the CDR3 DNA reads TGTGCCATCAGTGATAGCGGCTCCGCCACAGATACGCAGTATTTT.

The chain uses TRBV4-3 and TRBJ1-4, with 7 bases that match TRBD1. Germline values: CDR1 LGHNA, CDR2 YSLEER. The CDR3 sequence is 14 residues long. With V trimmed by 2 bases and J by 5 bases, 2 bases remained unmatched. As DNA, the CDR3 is TGCGCCAGCAGCCAACAGACAGGGAATGAAAAACTGTTTTTT. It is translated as CASSQQTGNEKLFF.